This T cell receptor beta chain was identified during a study of read filtering for tumor transcriptome and immune sequencing. At the level of the study: The cohort had over 16 men and more than 11 women aged about 47 to 80, mean about 68 years. RNA-seq yielded only about 75 to 1,400 TCR reads, IR-seq about 3.5 to 10.27 million. Revised staging placed fewer than ten patients in R-ISS I, some 17 in II, roughly 7 in III.

This library used around 400 ng RNA and molecular barcoded adaptors spanning alpha/delta and beta/gamma chains. TCRdb processed the reads anew with MiXCR; each CDR3 protein has one entry. The sample shows 100,000 to 150,000 distinct CDR3 sequences, 10% to 15% of them seen only once. V lost 0 bases to trimming and J lost 5 bases, with 17 bases between them. Germline V gene sequence: CDR1 SGHRS, CDR2 YFSETQ. The CDR3 spans 17 residues. This clonotype was seen only a few times. Its matching antigen is unknown. General observations from the study: Single-read clonotypes: 80% to 90% of IR-seq clonotypes (approximately 3.7% of reads), roughly 73% of RNA-seq clonotypes (around 48% of reads).

Sequenced material: a population of CD138-negative cells sorted from bone marrow. The chain has TRBV5-1 and TRBJ2-2; tentative D call: TRBD2 (5 bases). The source of this sequence is a donor aged 40 or older with multiple myeloma. CDR3 bases: TGCGCCAGCAGCTTGGATCCGGGGTCGATAGCGACCGGGGAGCTGTTTTTT. Protein: CASSLDPGSIATGELFF.